This paragraph reports one T cell receptor beta chain. The data stem from a study of blood T cell repertoires in COVID-19. Study context: Sites in the United States, Italy and Spain provided acute and convalescent COVID-19 samples. PBMCs, B-cell-depleted T cells, or T cells were the source of the cDNA or gDNA that made up the material.

The CDR3 contains 14 residues. Germline CDR1 MNHEY, CDR2 SVGAGI. The V end was cut by 2 bases, the J end by 4 bases, with 11 bases between. In the study's own analysis: Reference gene primer amplification in the assay estimated nucleated cell counts. The table came from immunoSEQ multiplex PCR; TCRdb's copy has only in-frame clones and leaves some out. V, J and clone size reflect that table, while D and trimming were determined from the DNA. The data contain approximately 98,000 clones, around 81% of them singletons. The receptor's source is a man aged 55-75 years with acute or convalescent COVID-19. Sequencing was performed on peripheral blood. This chain connects TRBV6-5 to TRBJ1-1; unclear D gene. CDR3 region: CASSYQEGGTEAFF. The CDR3 coding sequence is TGTGCCAGCAGTTACCAAGAGGGAGGCACTGAAGCTTTCTTT.